This passage covers 12 T cell receptor beta chains from one sample sequenced in a study of T-cell reconstitution after alpha-beta-depleted transplantation in children. Unique molecular identifiers were incorporated into the prepared TCRbeta library. TCRdb reanalysed the PCR reads using MiXCR and keeps one entry per CDR3 protein. The table lists fewer than 1 million distinct CDR3 sequences, around 15% of them singletons, with around 5% in the top ten. Sequencing used PBMCs, mostly from graft donor cells, obtained 360 days after TCRalphabeta/CD19-depleted stem cell transplant. These receptor sequences come from a male patient between 5 and 17 years old who had a stem cell transplant for acute lymphoblastic leukemia, so the T cells may come from the graft donor.

This chain joins TRBV12-5 and TRBJ2-1, with TRBD1 matching 7 bases. The CDR3 spans 15 residues. Germline V gives CDR1 LGHNT, CDR2 FRNRAP. V shed 7 bases and J 3 bases; nucleotides not matched to a gene: 9. CDR3 amino acids: CASALGTAIYNEQFF. CDR3 DNA: TGTGCTAGTGCACTTGGGACAGCAATCTACAATGAGCAGTTCTTC. Looking up the rest from reference TRBV12-5 and TRBJ2-1 gives the full variable domain: DARVTQTPRHKVTEMGQEVTMRCQPILGHNTVFWYRQTMMQGLELLAYFRNRAPLDDSGMPKDRFSAEMPDATLATLKIQPSEPRDSAVYFCASALGTAIYNEQFFGPGTRLTVL.

About this clonotype: The conserved phenylalanine or tryptophan normally closing the CDR3 is absent here, so this likely arose from a read error. The rearrangement joins TRBV4-2 to TRBJ2-4; 12 nucleotides match TRBD2. CDR1 is LGHNA and CDR2 is YNFKEQ in the germline V gene. The CDR3 runs 20 residues. V dropped 1 base and J dropped 3; count of bases not matched to a gene: 13. The CDR3 loop reads CASSQGYLAGGPSGKNIQYS. The CDR3 nucleotides are TGTGCCAGCAGCCAAGGCTATCTAGCGGGAGGGCCCTCTGGCAAAAACATTCAGTACTCC.

V is TRBV20-1 and J is TRBJ2-7; no firm D call. In germline, CDR1 is DFQATT, CDR2 SNEGSKA (reference sequence). The V gene lost 3 bases and the J gene lost 0 bases, with 9 bases spanning the gap. This CDR3 is built from 13 residues. CDR3 loop: CSASAGSSYEQYF. DNA for the CDR3: TGCAGTGCTAGTGCAGGAAGCTCCTACGAGCAGTACTTC.

With regard to this clonotype: Given the absence of the conserved phenylalanine or tryptophan at the CDR3 end, a read error is likely. The V call is TRBV27, the J call TRBJ1-3, with D hard to call. The V and J ends lost 2 bases and 0 bases respectively, with 8 bases between them. CDR1 is MNHEY and CDR2 is SMNVEV in the germline V gene (reference sequence). There are 15 residues in the CDR3. The CDR3 loop is CASSLTGFSGNTIYC. The CDR3 bases are TGTGCCAGCAGTTTAACGGGTTTCTCTGGAAACACCATATATTGT.

This clonotype was counted a few times. This rearrangement joins TRBV6-1 to TRBJ1-2; 7 nucleotides line up with TRBD1. Germline lookup yields CDR1 MNHNS and CDR2 SASEGT. The J segment lost 7 bases and the V segment lost 5 bases, leaving 10 bases of the junction unmatched. This CDR3 is 14 amino acids long. Written as DNA, the CDR3 is TGTGCCAGCAGTCAATCTCGACAGGGATCTGGCTACACCTTC. Encoded protein: CASSQSRQGSGYTF.

Here the CDR3 DNA reads TGCGCCAGCAGCAGACAGGGGGCGAGGACCGGGGAGCTGTTTTTT. This codes for CASSRQGARTGELFF. The V gene is TRBV4-1, the J gene TRBJ2-2; 10 bases align to TRBD1. The trim removed 5 bases at V and 5 bases at J, leaving 5 bases unmatched. The CDR3 has 15 residues. The V gene's germline CDR1 is MGHRA and CDR2 YSYEKL.

This clonotype showed up many times. The chain uses TRBV12-3 or TRBV12-4 and TRBJ2-5, with 10 bases matching TRBD1. J was trimmed by 4 bases and V by 2 bases; bases with no gene match: 1. The CDR3 totals 14 residues. This CDR3 reads CASSLWTGGETQYF. The CDR3 DNA is TGTGCCAGCAGTTTATGGACAGGGGGAGAGACCCAGTACTTC.

The rearrangement links TRBV13 to TRBJ2-3, with 14 bases matching TRBD2. Germline V lookup: CDR1 PRHDT, CDR2 FYEKMQ (reference sequence). Unmatched junction bases numbered 9, after V lost 3 bases and J lost 10 bases. The CDR3 sequence is 16 residues long. The CDR3 DNA sequence: TGTGCCAGCAGCTTCCTGTCCGGGACTAGCGGGAGCTCGCAGTATTTT. This codes for CASSFLSGTSGSSQYF.

This clonotype was counted ten times or more. This chain links TRBV9 with TRBJ2-1; 7 bases match TRBD2. The CDR3 loop spans 19 amino acids. Germline CDR1 and CDR2: SGDLS and YYNGEE. V shed 0 bases, J shed 2 bases, and the junction held 14 bases outside the gene matches. CDR3 sequence: CASSVATLPASGPYNEQFF. CDR3 nucleotides: TGTGCCAGCAGCGTAGCTACTCTTCCGGCTAGCGGACCCTACAATGAGCAGTTCTTC.

For this clonotype: A single base separates this from a much larger clone, so it may be a read error. The chain carries TRBV9 and TRBJ2-5; D uncertain. The ends were cut back, 0 bases at V and 0 bases at J, with 6 bases in the middle. This CDR3 is built from 14 residues. Germline lookup yields CDR1 SGDLS and CDR2 YYNGEE. The CDR3 region has the DNA TGTGCCAGCAGCGTAGAGGAGTACCAAGAGACCCAGTACTTC. Its translation: CASSVEEYQETQYF.

V usage is TRBV27 and J usage is TRBJ2-7; 14 bases fit TRBD2. J lost 6 bases, V lost 6 bases, and 10 bases had no gene match. The CDR3 sequence is 16 residues long. Germline V lookup: CDR1 MNHEY, CDR2 SMNVEV (reference sequence). The DNA for the CDR3 is TGTGCCAGCAGACTGGGACTAGCGGGAGTGAAGGGCGAGCAGTACTTC. Residues: CASRLGLAGVKGEQYF.

This clonotype was observed a handful of times. A junction end diverges from the germline sequence, so it may reflect a read error. The chain is built from TRBV12-3 or TRBV12-4 and TRBJ2-3, with 7 nucleotides matching TRBD1. This CDR3 is built from 15 residues. The CDR3: CASSPRDSGTDTQYF. Written as DNA, the CDR3 is TGTGCCAGCAGTCCCCGGGACAGCGGCACGGATACGCAGTATTTT.